This T cell receptor (beta chain) was captured in a study of cytomegalovirus exposure and HLA in healthy donors. Study context: Ancestry clustering placed 81% of several hundred genotyped donors in the Caucasian-associated cluster. General study results and limits: Exclusion applied to some V segments, including TRBV6-2 and TRBV6-3, as they were indistinguishable. From TCR beta sequences, most subjects' HLA-A and HLA-B alleles were reportedly predicted accurately. Earlier analysis looked at TCR beta V segments, and most were productive about 87% or about 30% of the time.

Trimming removed 8 bases at V and 4 bases at J, with 8 bases between. The CDR3 contains 12 residues. Germline V gene sequence: CDR1 MNHEY, CDR2 SMNVEV (reference sequence). Use of 60 Vbeta and 13 Jbeta primers characterized the PCR. Produced via immunoSEQ multiplex PCR; TCRdb's table is partial and in-frame only. The data hold 100,000 to 150,000 clones, with roughly 79% observed a single time. About this clone: Its target is unknown.

The receptor's source is a woman aged 40 to 50 in good health and CMV-seronegative. The chain is built from TRBV27 and TRBJ2-2; D may be TRBD2 (5 bases). Sequencing used PBMCs. The CDR3 sequence: CASGESTGELFF. The CDR3 DNA is TGTGCCAGCGGGGAGAGCACCGGGGAGCTGTTTTTT.